This TCR beta chain was retrieved from a study of cytomegalovirus exposure and HLA in healthy donors. Study findings and constraints: The authors listed 150 to 200 TCR beta chains as cytomegalovirus-associated.

Trimming left V 7 bases short and J 0 bases short, with 12 bases between. Germline V CDR1 and CDR2: MNHNS, SASEGT. This CDR3 is built from 14 residues. Data came from immunoSEQ multiplex PCR; TCRdb stores just in-frame clones and leaves some out. The table shows 200,000 or so clones, with around 84% occurring only once. This clone was seen only a few times. Its target is not known. The sequenced sample was PBMCs. The rearrangement joins TRBV6-1 to TRBJ1-1, with a tentative D call TRBD1 (5 bases). The origin of this receptor is a man younger than 30 in good health and CMV-seropositive. CDR3 coding DNA: TGTGCCAGCACCCCGGGACTGCTGAACACTGAAGCTTTCTTT. It codes for CASTPGLLNTEAFF.